The 22 T cell receptor beta chains in this list originate from one sample, sequenced in a study of T cells expressing NK-cell markers. TCRdb re-called the 5' RACE reads and shows each CDR3 protein once, DNA omitted. The record lists 300,000 to 500,000 distinct CDR3 sequences, of which the ten most abundant hold about 11%. Sequenced input: blood T cells: a sorted CD56 or NKG2C T cell subset, CD4+ or CD8+ T cells, or bulk PBMC T cells (not recorded which). The receptors derive from a woman between 50 and 59 years old in good health.

This rearrangement joins TRBV6-5 to TRBJ1-1. The CDR3 consists of 14 residues. The germline V gene encodes CDR1 MNHEY and CDR2 SVGAGI. CDR3 region: CASSLSRIDHEAFF.

This chain joins TRBV29-1 and TRBJ1-1; TCRdb selects TRBD1, and the lack of DNA leaves this call unchecked. Per the germline V gene, CDR1 is SQVTM and CDR2 is ANQGSEA. The CDR3 runs to 13 residues. The CDR3 here is CSFTPGTVTEAFF. The full variable domain, with the rest looked up from reference TRBV29-1 and TRBJ1-1, is SAVISQKPSRDICQRGTSLTIQCQVDSQVTMMFWYRQQPGQSLTLIATANQGSEATYESGFVIDKFPISRPNLTFSTLTVSNMSPEDSSIYLCSFTPGTVTEAFFGQGTRLTVV.

The chain uses TRBV20-1 and TRBJ2-7; the TCRdb call, TRBD2, lacks DNA for checking. CDR1 and CDR2 from the germline V gene are DFQATT and SNEGSKA (reference sequence). The CDR3 loop spans 16 amino acids. CDR3 amino acids: CSAALGLAGRAYEQYF.

The gene calls are TRBV12-3 or TRBV12-4 and TRBJ1-1; TCRdb picks TRBD1, but there is no DNA to check that call. CDR3 length: 14 residues. The CDR3 spells CASRTNRGNGEAFF.

This chain uses TRBV29-1 with TRBJ2-2; TCRdb indicates TRBD1, and absent DNA this call remains unverified. Germline CDR1 is SQVTM and CDR2 is ANQGSEA. CDR3 length: 13 residues. The CDR3 loop reads CSAYRTYTGELFF.

This chain links TRBV12-3 or TRBV12-4 with TRBJ2-7; the D call of TRBD1 rests on TCRdb alone, since no DNA is present to check it. This CDR3 is 14 amino acids long. CDR3 protein: CASRPTGQAGEQYF.

The rearrangement uses TRBV4-1 and TRBJ2-3; absent DNA, TCRdb's TRBD2 call cannot be checked. Germline CDR1 reads MGHRA; CDR2 reads YSYEKL. The CDR3 runs to 19 residues. The CDR3: CASSQDSSGRASNTDTQYF.

V gene TRBV10-3 combines with J gene TRBJ2-2; the TCRdb D gene call, TRBD2, has no DNA to confirm it. CDR1 and CDR2 (germline): ENHRY, SYGVKD. The CDR3 length is 14 residues. The CDR3 spells CAIKRDGYTGELFF.

The chain joins TRBV18 to TRBJ1-1. Germline V gene sequence: CDR1 KGHSH, CDR2 LQKENI. This CDR3 comprises 15 residues. CDR3 loop: CASSPRLSQNTEAFF.

The chain recombines TRBV5-5 with TRBJ1-3. Germline V gene sequence: CDR1 SGHKS, CDR2 YYEKEE (reference sequence). The CDR3 runs to 16 residues. The CDR3: CASSSNRGVSGNTIYF.

This chain connects TRBV15 to TRBJ1-1; TCRdb calls TRBD1, which cannot be checked without DNA. The V gene's germline CDR1 is LNHNV and CDR2 YYDKDF (reference sequence). There are 14 residues in the CDR3. The CDR3 spells CATSISGLNTEAFF.

The CDR3 sequence: CASSRTSGLTDTQYF. The chain employs TRBV7-9 and TRBJ2-3; TCRdb's D call, TRBD2, is unchecked because there is no DNA. Germline V CDR1 and CDR2: SEHNR, FQNEAQ (reference sequence). There are 15 residues in the CDR3.

J is TRBJ1-2 and V is TRBV4-1; TCRdb names TRBD1, which stays unverified in the absence of DNA. The CDR3 extends over 15 amino acids. CDR1 MGHRA and CDR2 YSYEKL come from the germline V gene. The CDR3 here is CASSRVGGANYGYTF.

The rearrangement links TRBV20-1 to TRBJ2-3; there is no DNA to check the TCRdb D call of TRBD2. The germline V gene has CDR1 DFQATT and CDR2 SNEGSKA (reference sequence). The CDR3 runs 16 residues. CDR3 sequence reads: CSAIGGGGRAVDTQYF.

V and J are TRBV5-1 and TRBJ1-5. Germline CDR1 reads SGHRS; CDR2 reads YFSETQ. The CDR3 extends over 13 amino acids. The CDR3 reads CASSLEGGQPQHF.

CDR3 protein: CASSTGTAVRYEQYF. The V call is TRBV12-3 or TRBV12-4, the J call TRBJ2-7; no DNA is available, so the TRBD1 call from TCRdb remains unchecked. This CDR3 has 15 amino acids.

The chain recombines TRBV6-6 with TRBJ1-2; TCRdb indicates TRBD1, and absent DNA this call remains unverified. The length of the CDR3 is 14 residues. CDR1 is MNHNY and CDR2 is SVGAGI in the germline V gene (reference sequence). CDR3 sequence reads: CASRSGTGFYGYTF.

V and J are TRBV20-1 and TRBJ2-1; TCRdb indicates TRBD2, and absent DNA this call remains unverified. The CDR3 contains 16 residues. Germline values: CDR1 DFQATT, CDR2 SNEGSKA (reference sequence). The CDR3: CSARGTGTSRANEQFF.

V and J are TRBV5-1 and TRBJ2-2; as DNA is missing, the TRBD1 call by TCRdb cannot be tested. CDR3 length: 15 residues. Germline V gives CDR1 SGHRS, CDR2 YFSETQ. CDR3 residues: CASSREGFNTGELFF.

The chain employs TRBV29-1 and TRBJ1-1; there is no DNA to check the TCRdb D call of TRBD1. Per the germline V gene, CDR1 is SQVTM and CDR2 is ANQGSEA. The CDR3 is 12 amino acids. The CDR3 protein is CSVPSWGREAFF.

The V call is TRBV20-1, the J call TRBJ2-1; as DNA is missing, the TRBD1 call by TCRdb cannot be tested. The CDR3 has 11 residues. Germline V lookup: CDR1 DFQATT, CDR2 SNEGSKA (reference sequence). The CDR3 loop is CSARGPGHQFF.

The V call is TRBV5-1, the J call TRBJ2-3; TCRdb indicates TRBD1, and absent DNA this call remains unverified. Germline CDR1 is SGHRS and CDR2 is YFSETQ. The CDR3 contains 17 residues. The CDR3 spells CASSLEGNGVGTDTQYF.